The 11 T cell receptor beta chains below all came from one sample that was sequenced in a study of human CD8 memory T cell subsets. Construction of TCR beta libraries was accomplished by means of UMI-labeled 5' RACE. With the 5' RACE reads reprocessed, TCRdb shows one record per CDR3 protein and no DNA. The table lists thousands of distinct CDR3 sequences. The sample was CD8+ stem-like memory T cells (TSCM and TCM) sorted from PBMCs. Subset indicated: stem-like memory CD8 T cells (TSTEM), CCR7+ PD-1- TIGIT-. The receptors come from a human donor in good health.

Measured by frequency, this clonotype is medium-sized. The gene calls are TRBV29-1 and TRBJ1-5. Per the germline V gene, CDR1 is SQVTM and CDR2 is ANQGSEA. This CDR3 region has 12 residues. CDR3 in amino acids: CSAGDFGQPQHF.

CDR3 amino acids: CASSQEGGQVGTEAFF. This sequence joins TRBV4-2 and TRBJ1-1; TCRdb's D call, TRBD1, is unchecked because there is no DNA. The CDR3 is 16 residues long. Germline CDR1 LGHNA, CDR2 YNFKEQ.

This chain uses TRBV7-2 with TRBJ1-1; TCRdb picks TRBD1, but there is no DNA to check that call. CDR3 length: 14 residues. In germline, CDR1 is SGHTA, CDR2 FQGNSA. The CDR3 loop reads CASSLFPGQSEAFF.

The J gene is TRBJ2-1, the V gene TRBV19; TCRdb proposes TRBD2, but this gene call is untestable without DNA. The CDR3 extends over 14 amino acids. Per germline, CDR1 LNHDA and CDR2 SQIVND (reference sequence). CDR3 in amino acids: CASSMTSGSYEQFF.

The chain has TRBV2 and TRBJ2-4; TCRdb reports TRBD2, a call that lacks DNA to check it against. CDR1 is SNHLY, CDR2 FYNNEI, per germline. The CDR3 length is 14 residues. CDR3: CASSDSGTLNIQYF.

The chain has TRBV5-6 and TRBJ1-1. The CDR3 consists of 12 residues. Per the germline V gene, CDR1 is SGHDT and CDR2 is YYEEEE. CDR3 residues: CASSIGEAEAFF.

Considering frequency, this clonotype is medium-sized. This sequence joins TRBV7-9 and TRBJ1-2; TCRdb's assignment of TRBD1 cannot be checked, as there is no DNA. Germline-derived CDR1 and CDR2 are SEHNR and FQNEAQ (reference sequence). The CDR3 totals 15 residues. The CDR3 reads CASSAQDREAYGYTF.

J is TRBJ2-1 and V is TRBV3-1; there is no DNA to check the TCRdb D call of TRBD2. This CDR3 is 14 amino acids long. From germline, CDR1 is LGHDT and CDR2 YNNKEL (reference sequence). The CDR3: CASSQEVGVSEQFF.

The chain is built from TRBV19 and TRBJ2-3; the TCRdb D gene call, TRBD2, has no DNA to confirm it. CDR3 length equals 15 residues. Germline values: CDR1 LNHDA, CDR2 SQIVND (reference sequence). This CDR3 is CASTLGTSVADTQYF.

V and J are TRBV2 and TRBJ2-3; there is no DNA to check the TCRdb D call of TRBD2. Germline CDR1 reads SNHLY; CDR2 reads FYNNEI. The CDR3 contains 18 residues. This CDR3 reads CASSSQDSGLAGTDTQYF.

V usage is TRBV7-9 and J usage is TRBJ2-1; the D gene TCRdb calls, TRBD2, cannot be checked with no DNA. CDR1 SEHNR and CDR2 FQNEAQ come from the germline V gene (reference sequence). The length of the CDR3 is 16 residues. The CDR3 protein is CASSLFGTSGYNEQFF.